This T cell receptor (beta chain) was sequenced during a study of blood T cell repertoires in COVID-19. Study-wide context: The study drew acute and convalescent COVID-19 samples from the United States, Italy and Spain. PBMCs, B-cell-depleted T cells, or T cells were the source of the cDNA or gDNA that made up the material.

V lost 5 bases and J 4 bases, leaving 9 bases between the germline ends. This CDR3 region has 12 residues. The germline CDR1 and CDR2 sequences are SNHLY and FYNNEI. This clone has a handful of counts. How the authors handled the data: Reference gene primer amplification gave estimated nucleated cell counts. The method was immunoSEQ multiplex PCR; TCRdb's version includes in-frame clones alone and lacks a portion of them. For V, J and clone size, that table is used; D and trimming come from the DNA. This table holds under 300,000 clones, approximately 82% found once. Sample: peripheral blood. The chain joins TRBV2 to TRBJ2-7; no clear D. The TCR was taken from a young man who had recovered from COVID-19. The CDR3 here is CASSLLRYEQYV. The CDR3 bases are TGTGCCAGCAGTCTCCTACGTTACGAGCAGTACGTC.